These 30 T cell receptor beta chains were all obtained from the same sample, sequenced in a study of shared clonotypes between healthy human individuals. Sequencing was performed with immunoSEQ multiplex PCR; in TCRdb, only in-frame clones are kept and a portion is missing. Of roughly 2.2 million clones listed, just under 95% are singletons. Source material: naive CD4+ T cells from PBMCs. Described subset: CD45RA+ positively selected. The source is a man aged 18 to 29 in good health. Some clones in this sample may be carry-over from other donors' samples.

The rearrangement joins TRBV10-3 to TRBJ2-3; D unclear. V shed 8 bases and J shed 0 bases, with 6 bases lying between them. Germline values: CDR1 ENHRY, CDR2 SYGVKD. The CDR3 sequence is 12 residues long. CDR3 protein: CAILGSTDTQYF. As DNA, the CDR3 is TGTGCCATCCTCGGTAGCACAGATACGCAGTATTTT.

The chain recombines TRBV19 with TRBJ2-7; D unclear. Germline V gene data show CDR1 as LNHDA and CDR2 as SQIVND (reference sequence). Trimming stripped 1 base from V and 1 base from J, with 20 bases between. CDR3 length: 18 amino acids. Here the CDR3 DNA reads TGTGCCAGTAGTATAGGTGACTTTCGGGCAGGTCAATCCTACGAGCAGTACTTC. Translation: CASSIGDFRAGQSYEQYF.

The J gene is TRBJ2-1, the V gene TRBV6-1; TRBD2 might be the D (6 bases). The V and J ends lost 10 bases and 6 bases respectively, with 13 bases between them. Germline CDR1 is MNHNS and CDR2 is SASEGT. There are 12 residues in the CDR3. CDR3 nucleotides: TGTGCCATCCGGGGGTTTTTCAATGAGCAGTTCTTC. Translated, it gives CAIRGFFNEQFF.

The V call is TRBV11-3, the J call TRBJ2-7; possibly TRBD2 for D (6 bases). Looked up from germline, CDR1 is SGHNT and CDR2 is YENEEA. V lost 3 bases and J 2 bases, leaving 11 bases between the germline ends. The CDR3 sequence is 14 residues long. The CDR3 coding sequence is TGTGCCAGCAGCTTGGGAGGCAACCCCTACGAGCAGTACTTC. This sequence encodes CASSLGGNPYEQYF.

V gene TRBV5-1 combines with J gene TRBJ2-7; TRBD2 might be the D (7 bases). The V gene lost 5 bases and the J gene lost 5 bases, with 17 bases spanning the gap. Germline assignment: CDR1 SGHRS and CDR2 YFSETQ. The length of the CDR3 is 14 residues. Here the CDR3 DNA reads TGCGCCAGCAGTAGAGGGGGGGCAGCAAACGAGCAGTACTTC. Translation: CASSRGGAANEQYF.

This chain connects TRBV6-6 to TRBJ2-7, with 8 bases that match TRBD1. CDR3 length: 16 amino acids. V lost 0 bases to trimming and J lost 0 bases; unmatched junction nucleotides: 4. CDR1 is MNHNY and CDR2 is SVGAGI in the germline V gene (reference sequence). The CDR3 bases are TGTGCCAGCAGTTACTCGAGGACAGGGCTCTCCTACGAGCAGTACTTC. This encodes CASSYSRTGLSYEQYF.

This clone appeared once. CDR3 sequence (DNA): TGTGCCAGTAGTATTAGGGCAACTAGCACAGATACGCAGTATTTT. It is translated as CASSIRATSTDTQYF. The V and J genes are TRBV19 and TRBJ2-3; no firm D call. The CDR3 covers 15 residues. V lost 3 bases and J 0 bases, leaving 10 bases between the germline ends. Germline V gene lookup returns CDR1 LNHDA and CDR2 SQIVND (reference sequence).

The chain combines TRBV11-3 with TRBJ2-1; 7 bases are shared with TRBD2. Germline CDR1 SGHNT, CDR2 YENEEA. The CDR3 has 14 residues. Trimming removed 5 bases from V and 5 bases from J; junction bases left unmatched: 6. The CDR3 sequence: CASSPGLSHNEQFF. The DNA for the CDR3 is TGTGCCAGCAGCCCGGGACTATCCCACAATGAGCAGTTCTTC.

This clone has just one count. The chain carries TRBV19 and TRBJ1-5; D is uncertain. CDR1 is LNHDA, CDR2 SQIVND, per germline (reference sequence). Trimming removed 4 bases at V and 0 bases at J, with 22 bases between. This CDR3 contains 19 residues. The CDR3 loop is CASSRWSGRSIYSNQPQHF. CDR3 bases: TGTGCCAGTAGTAGGTGGTCGGGCAGGTCGATTTATAGCAATCAGCCCCAGCATTTT.

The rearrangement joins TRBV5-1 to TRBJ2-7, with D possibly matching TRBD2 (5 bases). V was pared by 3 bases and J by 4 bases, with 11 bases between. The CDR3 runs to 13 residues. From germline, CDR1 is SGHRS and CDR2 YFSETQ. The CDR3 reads CASSYRSGYEQYF. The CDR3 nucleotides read TGCGCCAGCAGCTACCGATCGGGGTACGAGCAGTACTTC.

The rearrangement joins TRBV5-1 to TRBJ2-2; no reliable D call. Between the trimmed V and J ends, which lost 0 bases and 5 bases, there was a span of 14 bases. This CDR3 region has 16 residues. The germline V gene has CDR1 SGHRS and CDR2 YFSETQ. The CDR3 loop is CASSLEARLRTGELFF. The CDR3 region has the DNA TGCGCCAGCAGCTTGGAGGCTCGGTTGAGAACCGGGGAGCTGTTTTTT. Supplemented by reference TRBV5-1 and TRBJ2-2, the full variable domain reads KAGVTQTPRYLIKTRGQQVTLSCSPISGHRSVSWYQQTPGQGLQFLFEYFSETQRNKGNFPGRFSGRQFSNSRSEMNVSTLELGDSALYLCASSLEARLRTGELFFGEGSRLTVL.

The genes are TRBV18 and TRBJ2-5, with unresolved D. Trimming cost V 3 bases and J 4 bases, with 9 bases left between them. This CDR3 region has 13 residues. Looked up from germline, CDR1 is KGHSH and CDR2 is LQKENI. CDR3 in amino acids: CASSPKDTETQYF. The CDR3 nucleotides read TGTGCCAGCTCACCGAAAGATACAGAGACCCAGTACTTC.

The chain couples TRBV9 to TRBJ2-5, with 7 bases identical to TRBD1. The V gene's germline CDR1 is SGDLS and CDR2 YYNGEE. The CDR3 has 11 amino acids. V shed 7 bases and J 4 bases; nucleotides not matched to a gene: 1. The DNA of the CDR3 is TGTGCCAGCGGGGACAGAGAGACCCAGTACTTC. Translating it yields CASGDRETQYF.

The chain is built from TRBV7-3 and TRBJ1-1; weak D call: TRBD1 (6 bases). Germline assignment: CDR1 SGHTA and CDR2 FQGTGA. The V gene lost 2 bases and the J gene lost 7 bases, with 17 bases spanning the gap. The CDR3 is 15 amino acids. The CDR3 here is CASSLLGAAGVEAFF. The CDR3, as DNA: TGTGCCAGCAGCTTACTCGGGGCGGCAGGGGTTGAAGCTTTCTTT.

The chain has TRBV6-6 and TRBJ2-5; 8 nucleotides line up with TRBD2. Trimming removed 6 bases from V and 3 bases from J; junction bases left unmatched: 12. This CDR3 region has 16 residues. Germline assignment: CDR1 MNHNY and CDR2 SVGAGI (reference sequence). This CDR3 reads CASRTGPMREEETQYF. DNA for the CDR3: TGTGCCAGCAGGACAGGACCCATGCGGGAGGAAGAGACCCAGTACTTC.

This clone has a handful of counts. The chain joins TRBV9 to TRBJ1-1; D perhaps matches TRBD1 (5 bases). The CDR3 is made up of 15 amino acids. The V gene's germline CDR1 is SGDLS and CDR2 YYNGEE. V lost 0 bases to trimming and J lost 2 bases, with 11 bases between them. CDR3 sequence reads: CASSVVDSPNTEAFF. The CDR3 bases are TGTGCCAGCAGCGTAGTCGACAGCCCTAACACTGAAGCTTTCTTT. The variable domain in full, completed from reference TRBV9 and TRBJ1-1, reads DSGVTQTPKHLITATGQRVTLRCSPRSGDLSVYWYQQSLDQGLQFLIQYYNGEERAKGNILERFSAQQFPDLHSELNLSSLELGDSALYFCASSVVDSPNTEAFFGQGTRLTVV.

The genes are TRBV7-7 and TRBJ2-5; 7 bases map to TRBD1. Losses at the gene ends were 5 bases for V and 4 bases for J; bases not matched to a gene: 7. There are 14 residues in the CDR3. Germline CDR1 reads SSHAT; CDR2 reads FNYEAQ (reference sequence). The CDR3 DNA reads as TGTGCCAGCAGCGCATCGACAGGGAGAGAGACCCAGTACTTC. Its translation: CASSASTGRETQYF.

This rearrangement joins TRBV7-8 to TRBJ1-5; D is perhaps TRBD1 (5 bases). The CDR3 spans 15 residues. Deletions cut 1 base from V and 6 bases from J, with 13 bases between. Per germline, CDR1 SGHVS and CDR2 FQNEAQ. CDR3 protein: CASSLERGAVQPQHF. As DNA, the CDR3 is TGTGCCAGCAGCTTAGAAAGGGGCGCGGTTCAGCCCCAGCATTTT.

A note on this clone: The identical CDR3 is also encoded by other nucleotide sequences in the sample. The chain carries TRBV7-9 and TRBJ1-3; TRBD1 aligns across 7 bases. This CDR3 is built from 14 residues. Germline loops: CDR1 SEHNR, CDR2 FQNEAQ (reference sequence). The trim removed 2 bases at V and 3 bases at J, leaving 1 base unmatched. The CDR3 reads CASSLRQGGNTIYF. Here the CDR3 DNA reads TGTGCCAGCAGCTTACGACAGGGTGGAAACACCATATATTTT.

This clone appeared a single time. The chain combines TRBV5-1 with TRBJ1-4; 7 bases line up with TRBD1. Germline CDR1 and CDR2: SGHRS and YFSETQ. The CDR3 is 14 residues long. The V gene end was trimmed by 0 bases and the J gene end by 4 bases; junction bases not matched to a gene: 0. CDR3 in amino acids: CASSLAGGNEKLFF. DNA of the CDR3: TGCGCCAGCAGCTTGGCAGGGGGTAATGAAAAACTGTTTTTT.

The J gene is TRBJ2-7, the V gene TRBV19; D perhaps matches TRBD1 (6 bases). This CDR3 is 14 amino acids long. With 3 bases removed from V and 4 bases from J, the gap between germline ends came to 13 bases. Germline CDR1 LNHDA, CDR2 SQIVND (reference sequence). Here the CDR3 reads CASSISPTGYEQYF. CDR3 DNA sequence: TGTGCCAGTAGTATTTCCCCGACAGGATACGAGCAGTACTTC.

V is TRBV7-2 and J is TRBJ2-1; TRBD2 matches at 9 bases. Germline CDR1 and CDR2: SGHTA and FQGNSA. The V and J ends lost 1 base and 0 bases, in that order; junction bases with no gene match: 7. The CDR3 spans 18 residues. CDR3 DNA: TGTGCCAGCAGCTTAGGGCTAGCGGGACCGAGCTCCTACAATGAGCAGTTCTTC. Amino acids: CASSLGLAGPSSYNEQFF.

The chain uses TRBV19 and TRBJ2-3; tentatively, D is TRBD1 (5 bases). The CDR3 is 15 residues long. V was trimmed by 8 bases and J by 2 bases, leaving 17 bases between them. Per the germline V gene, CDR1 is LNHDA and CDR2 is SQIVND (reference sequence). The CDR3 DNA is TGTGCCAGTGCATGGGGTGGGGCGCTCACAGATACGCAGTATTTT. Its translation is CASAWGGALTDTQYF.

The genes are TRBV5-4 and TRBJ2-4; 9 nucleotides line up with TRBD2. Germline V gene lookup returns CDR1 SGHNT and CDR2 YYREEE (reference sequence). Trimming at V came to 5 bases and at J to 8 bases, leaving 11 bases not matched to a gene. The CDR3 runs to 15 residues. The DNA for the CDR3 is TGTGCCAGCAGTAATCCCGGGACTAGCCAGGACATTCAGTACTTC. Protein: CASSNPGTSQDIQYF.

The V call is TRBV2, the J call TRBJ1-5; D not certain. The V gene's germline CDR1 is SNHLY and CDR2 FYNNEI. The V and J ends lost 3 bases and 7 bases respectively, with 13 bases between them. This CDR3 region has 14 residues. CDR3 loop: CASSDIVGGQPQHF. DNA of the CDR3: TGTGCCAGCAGTGATATAGTCGGCGGGCAGCCCCAGCATTTT.

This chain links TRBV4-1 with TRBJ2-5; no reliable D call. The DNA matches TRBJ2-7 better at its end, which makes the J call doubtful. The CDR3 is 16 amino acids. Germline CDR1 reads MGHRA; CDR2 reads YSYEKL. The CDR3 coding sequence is TGCGCCAGCAGCCAACCGTCTTTTGGGGTCCCCTACGAGCAGTACTTC. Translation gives CASSQPSFGVPYEQYF.

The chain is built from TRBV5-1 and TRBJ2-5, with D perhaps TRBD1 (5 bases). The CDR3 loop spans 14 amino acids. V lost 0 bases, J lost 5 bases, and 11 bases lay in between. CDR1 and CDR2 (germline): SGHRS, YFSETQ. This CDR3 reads CASSLGLGLETQYF. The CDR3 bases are TGCGCCAGCAGCTTGGGACTGGGGCTGGAGACCCAGTACTTC. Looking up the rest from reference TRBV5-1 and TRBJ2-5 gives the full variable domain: KAGVTQTPRYLIKTRGQQVTLSCSPISGHRSVSWYQQTPGQGLQFLFEYFSETQRNKGNFPGRFSGRQFSNSRSEMNVSTLELGDSALYLCASSLGLGLETQYFGPGTRLLVL.

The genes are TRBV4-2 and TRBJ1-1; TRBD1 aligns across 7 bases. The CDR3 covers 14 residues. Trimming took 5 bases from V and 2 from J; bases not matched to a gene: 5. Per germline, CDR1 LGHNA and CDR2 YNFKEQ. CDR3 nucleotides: TGTGCCAGCAGCACACGGGACAGAAACACTGAAGCTTTCTTT. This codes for CASSTRDRNTEAFF.

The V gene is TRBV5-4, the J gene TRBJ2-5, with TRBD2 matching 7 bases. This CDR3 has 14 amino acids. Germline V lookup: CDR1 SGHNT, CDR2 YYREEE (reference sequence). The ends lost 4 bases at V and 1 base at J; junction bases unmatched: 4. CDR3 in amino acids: CASSPGGSQETQYF. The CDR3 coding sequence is TGTGCCAGCAGCCCCGGGGGGAGCCAAGAGACCCAGTACTTC. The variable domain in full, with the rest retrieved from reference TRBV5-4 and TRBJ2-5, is ETGVTQSPTHLIKTRGQQVTLRCSSQSGHNTVSWYQQALGQGPQFIFQYYREEENGRGNFPPRFSGLQFPNYSSELNVNALELDDSALYLCASSPGGSQETQYFGPGTRLLVL.

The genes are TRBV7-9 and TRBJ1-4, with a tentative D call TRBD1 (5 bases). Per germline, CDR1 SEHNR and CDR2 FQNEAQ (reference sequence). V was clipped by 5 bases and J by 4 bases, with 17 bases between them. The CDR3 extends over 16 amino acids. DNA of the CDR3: TGTGCCAGCAGCCGGATACTGGGGGATAATAATGAAAAACTGTTTTTT. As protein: CASSRILGDNNEKLFF.